The text below deals with one TCR beta chain. The antigen it recognizes is unknown. No much larger clonotype is one base removed from it; base qualities were not supplied. TCR libraries were generated with the immunoSEQ multiplex PCR assay, using TCR-beta and/or TCR-alpha/delta assays for each sample. The Illumina high-throughput platform was used to sequence the amplified TCR libraries. In the authors' own workflow: Clustering and dimensionality reduction were performed using pairwise TCRdist distances among GMM-specific receptors from ex vivo sorted or in vitro expanded T cells. Each clinical repertoire was scored by mean NN-distance, the average TCRdist to the nearest 10% of tetramer-positive reference sequences. To compute GEM TCR motif frequency, the fraction of unique TCRs matching known GEM sequences by V/J usage and CDR3 length was calculated. Active tuberculosis was classified by linear discriminant analysis with leave-one-out cross-validation, implemented in scikit-learn. The source is immuneACCESS, and TCRdb retained only in-frame sequences with V and J called. Part of the clones is not carried over; for the studies checked, unresolved V genes explain less than half of this, and the remainder is unexplained. V, J and clone size were drawn from that table, and D and trimming were deduced from the DNA. This sample has around 32,000 clones in its table, and around 94% of those were observed once. The ten largest make up 8% of the sample.

The data originate from a study of T cells in tuberculosis (dated by TCRdb to 2017 to 2018). Context from the whole study: The study combined CD1B tetramers and high-throughput TCR immunosequencing to characterize T cells specific for the mycobacterial lipid antigen glucose monomycolate (GMM). A South African clinical cohort compared IGRA-negative adolescents, IGRA-positive adolescents with latent tuberculosis and adults with active tuberculosis, ten per group. Paper-wide results and their limitations: Clinical samples were selected based on the availability of cryopreserved specimens, with adults included as active tuberculosis cases and adolescents included as controls. An accuracy of under 90% (AUROC about 0.91) was reached by a classifier using the diverse GMM-specific repertoire, compared with approximately 70% accuracy when GEM motif frequencies were used. Smaller NN-distances were partly driven by shorter CDR3-alpha lengths in active tuberculosis patients, and statistical significance was not reached for the TCR-beta difference. Active tuberculosis TCR-alpha repertoires showed smaller mean NN-distances to GMM-specific TCRs than IGRA-negative controls, suggesting clonal expansion of these TCRs.

At study entry, adolescents were screened for latent tuberculosis infection using a tuberculin skin test and the QuantiFERON-TB GOLD In-Tube IGRA. Immunosequencing was performed on unsorted cryopreserved PBMC, with 110,000 or so T cells per clinical donor covered on average. Eleven high schools in the Worcester region of the Western Cape, South Africa, served as enrollment sites for adolescents aged 12 to 18 years. About ten M. tuberculosis-infected adolescents and around 10 uninfected adolescents, matched for age and sex, were selected. For the adolescents, PBMC were isolated by density centrifugation from freshly drawn heparinized blood and then cryopreserved. Trimming leaves V shorter by 7 bases and J shorter by 2 bases, with the junction holding 3 bases beyond the gene matches. For CDR1 and CDR2, the germline V gene lists MGHRA and YSYEKL. Taken from cysteine to phenylalanine, the CDR3 has 16 residues. Of all the DNA, just the CDR3 is kept, 48 bases in frame from base 1.

This TCR was recovered from a donor aged 10-35 years with latent tuberculosis or without tuberculosis infection. The chain is assembled from TRBV4-1 and TRBJ2-6, with 12 bases aligning to TRBD1. Sequenced material: PBMCs. The nucleotides read TGCGCCAGCACCGGGACAGGGGGCGCTGGGGCCAACGTCCTGACTTTC. This translates into CASTGTGGAGANVLTF.